This entry concerns a single T cell receptor beta chain. These data originate in a study of blood T cell repertoires in COVID-19. Looking at the study overall: The United States, Italy and Spain provided the acute and convalescent COVID-19 samples. The analysed material was cDNA or gDNA that came from T cells, B-cell-depleted T cells, or PBMCs.

As handled by the study authors: Estimation of nucleated cell counts was performed using reference gene primer amplification. TCRdb keeps only in-frame clones here, not all; method: immunoSEQ multiplex PCR. From that table come the V and J calls and clone size; the DNA was used to work out D and trimming. Of about 120,000 clones detected, 80% to 90% appear once; the ten largest clones hold around 3.3%. In germline, CDR1 is SQVTM, CDR2 ANQGSEA. The CDR3 is 20 residues long. V dropped 3 bases and J dropped 13; count of bases not matched to a gene: 27. This TCR was sampled from a man aged 40-55 years with acute or convalescent COVID-19. The chain uses TRBV29-1 and TRBJ2-6; 10 bases fit TRBD2. Sequenced: peripheral blood. CDR3 residues: CSVEVGWLAGVTSGAGVLTF. The CDR3 nucleotides are TGCAGCGTTGAGGTGGGATGGCTAGCGGGGGTGACCTCTGGGGCAGGAGTCCTGACTTTC.